This T cell receptor beta chain was documented in a study of blood T cell repertoires in COVID-19. Across the whole study: The samples span acute and convalescent COVID-19 from the United States, Italy and Spain.

The CDR3 is 13 amino acids. Per germline, CDR1 SEHNR and CDR2 FQNEAQ (reference sequence). The V end was cut by 8 bases, the J end by 1 base, with 11 bases between. How the authors handled the data: Reference gene primer amplification gave estimated nucleated cell counts. Sequencing used immunoSEQ multiplex PCR; TCRdb keeps in-frame clones, though not all of them. V, J and clone size are taken as reported in that table, and D and trimming were inferred from the DNA itself. The profile covers around 100,000 clones, with just under 90% appearing a single time and over 4% taken by the ten largest. The sequencing sample was made of peripheral blood. The chain joins TRBV7-9 to TRBJ2-5, with D unclear. This clonotype was sampled from a woman in her forties or fifties with acute or convalescent COVID-19. The CDR3 loop is CASSMSGQETQYF. The CDR3 coding sequence is TGTGCCAGCTCAATGTCGGGCCAAGAGACCCAGTACTTC.